A selection of T cell receptor beta chains follows, all from one sample in a study of blood T cell repertoires in COVID-19. This table comes from immunoSEQ multiplex PCR, and its TCRdb copy is limited to in-frame clones, with some not included. The table has 300,000 to 450,000 clones, approximately 81% seen once; the top ten hold roughly 3.4%. The material sequenced was peripheral blood. These receptors were obtained from a young woman with acute or convalescent COVID-19. Both conserved end residues are part of each CDR3. A D gene is named only where the DNA matches it firmly. The size entry is marked missing in some rows and otherwise reads once, few, many or a size class.

DNA	CDR3	V	J	D	length	size
TGTGCCAGCAGCTTGGGGGGACAGGGTGGAGAAAAACTGTTTTTT	CASSLGGQGGEKLFF	TRBV5-4	TRBJ1-4	TRBD1	15	once
TGTGCCAGCAGTGACTCAAGACAGGGTAACAATGAGCAGTTCTTC	CASSDSRQGNNEQFF	TRBV6-4	TRBJ2-1	TRBD1	15	-
TGTGCCAGCAGTGGGGGCGTCGCACAGAGCGGTTCACCCCTCCACTTT	CASSGGVAQSGSPLHF	TRBV9	TRBJ1-6	-	16	-
TGTGCCAGCGCCCCGCGGCGCGGCGGGGAGCTGTTTTTT	CASAPRRGGELFF	TRBV7-8	TRBJ2-2	-	13	-
TGTGCCATCAGTGGTAGTGTTGGAAATCTAGGTGAGCAGTTCTTC	CAISGSVGNLGEQFF	TRBV10-3	TRBJ2-1	-	15	-
TGTGCCAGTAGTATATGGAGTAAGCCCCAGCATTTT	CASSIWSKPQHF	TRBV19	TRBJ1-5	-	12	-
TGTGCCAGCAGTATAGCGTACATGAACACTGAAGCTTTCTTT	CASSIAYMNTEAFF	TRBV2	TRBJ1-1	-	14	-
TGTGCCAGTAGTATAGATGGCAGCTCTGGGGCCAACGTCCTGACTTTC	CASSIDGSSGANVLTF	TRBV19	TRBJ2-6	-	16	-
TGTGCCAGCAGTTACCGACCGGAGGGAAACTATGGCTACACCTTC	CASSYRPEGNYGYTF	TRBV6-5	TRBJ1-2	-	15	few
TGTGCCAGCAGCGTAGGGACAGACCCTGCCTACGAGCAGTACTTC	CASSVGTDPAYEQYF	TRBV9	TRBJ2-7	-	15	-
TGTGCCTGGGGCTCGGGGGGCCTGGATAATGAGCAGTTCTTC	CAWGSGGLDNEQFF	TRBV30	TRBJ2-1	-	14	-
TGCGCCAGCACCCTTAGCGTGGACACCGGGGAGCTGTTTTTT	CASTLSVDTGELFF	TRBV5-1	TRBJ2-2	-	14	-
TGTGCCAGTAGTATACAGGGCGGCACTGAAGCTTTCTTT	CASSIQGGTEAFF	TRBV19	TRBJ1-1	-	13	-
TGTGCCAGCAGTGTTACGGGTATCGGGCAGCCCCAGCATTTT	CASSVTGIGQPQHF	TRBV2	TRBJ1-5	-	14	-
TGTGCCAGCAGCGTAGAACAGGTGGGGTTTGGAGTGCATGAGCAGTTCTTC	CASSVEQVGFGVHEQFF	TRBV9	TRBJ2-1	-	17	-
TGTGCCAGCAGCTCGCCTAGCGGGAGGGAGCAGTACTTC	CASSSPSGREQYF	TRBV7-9	TRBJ2-7	TRBD2	13	-
TGCGCCACTTTCGGGGGTCGAGGGCCTTTCTATGGCTACACCTTC	CATFGGRGPFYGYTF	TRBV4-1	TRBJ1-2	-	15	few
TGTGCCAGTGGACTAGCGGGGGACAATGAGCAGTTCTTC	CASGLAGDNEQFF	TRBV28	TRBJ2-1	TRBD2	13	-
TGTGCCAGCACCCGGACATCGAACACTGAAGCTTTCTTT	CASTRTSNTEAFF	TRBV12-3/TRBV12-4	TRBJ1-1	-	13	-
TGTGCCACCAGTGATTGGGACAAGTCCTATGGCTACACCTTC	CATSDWDKSYGYTF	TRBV24-1	TRBJ1-2	-	14	-
TGTGCCAGCAGTTGGACGGGAGCAGGTGCACGACAGTTCTTC	CASSWTGAGARQFF	TRBV25-1	TRBJ2-1	-	14	-
TGTGCCAGCAGGCCTCCGGGACAGGGGTTTTTCGAGCAGTACTTC	CASRPPGQGFFEQYF	TRBV5-4	TRBJ2-7	TRBD1	15	-
TGTGCCAGCAGCCAAGATTCGGGTACCGGGGAGCTGTTTTTT	CASSQDSGTGELFF	TRBV4-2	TRBJ2-2	-	14	once
TGTGCCAGTATTCGGGATCCCAGGGGCACTGAAGCTTTCTTT	CASIRDPRGTEAFF	TRBV19	TRBJ1-1	-	14	-
TGCGCCAGCAGCCCGGGGACAGCCTACGAGCAGTACTTC	CASSPGTAYEQYF	TRBV5-1	TRBJ2-7	TRBD1	13	-
TGTGCCAGCAGTCTATGGGACAGAAGTTACGAGCAGTACTTC	CASSLWDRSYEQYF	TRBV27	TRBJ2-7	TRBD1	14	once
TGTGCCAGCAGTTACTCGTTGGGGGCAGGTCAGCCCCAGCATTTT	CASSYSLGAGQPQHF	TRBV6-5	TRBJ1-5	-	15	few
TGTGCCAGTAGTATAGGGTCACTAGAAGCTTTCTTT	CASSIGSLEAFF	TRBV19	TRBJ1-1	-	12	-
TGTGCCAGCAGCCGTGGACTAGCGGGAGGATTTAGCACAGATACGCAGTATTTT	CASSRGLAGGFSTDTQYF	TRBV14	TRBJ2-3	TRBD2	18	-
TGTGCCAGCAGCTACCTAGATGGGGGGACCACTGAAGCTTTCTTT	CASSYLDGGTTEAFF	TRBV5-4	TRBJ1-1	-	15	-
TGCGCCAGCTCTAGAAGGGCGGGGGAGACCCAGTACTTC	CASSRRAGETQYF	TRBV5-1	TRBJ2-5	-	13	-
TGTGCCAGCACCCCTGCCGGCGGATGGAACATTCAGTACTTC	CASTPAGGWNIQYF	TRBV6-5	TRBJ2-4	-	14	-
TGTGCCACCAGTGATGCGACAGGGGGAAGGACTGAAGCTTTCTTT	CATSDATGGRTEAFF	TRBV24-1	TRBJ1-1	TRBD1	15	-